Below, 7 T cell receptor beta chains from the same sample are listed, as sequenced in a study of blood T cell repertoires in COVID-19 (dated by TCRdb to the early 2020s). Receptor amplification or capture employed the immunoSEQ multiplex PCR assay. TCRdb took this table from immuneACCESS and kept in-frame rearrangements with V and J called. Such tables lack part of the clones; where checked against another copy, unresolved V genes explain under half of the gap, and the rest is unexplained. The sample table lists approximately 440,000 clones, 90% of them with a count of one. The ten largest clones add up to approximately 0.55% of the sample. Source material: PBMCs or T cells enriched from blood (not recorded which). These receptor sequences come from a man between 18 and 35 years old who had recovered from COVID-19.

This sequence joins TRBV7-9 and TRBJ1-2; TRBD1 matches 10 bases. The CDR3 runs to 14 residues. Germline V lookup: CDR1 SEHNR, CDR2 FQNEAQ (reference sequence). Unmatched junction bases numbered 6, after V lost 5 bases and J lost 6 bases. The CDR3 nucleotides are TGTGCCAGCAGCGGGGGACAGGGGTTGAATGGCTACACCTTC. It translates to CASSGGQGLNGYTF.

This chain joins TRBV11-2 and TRBJ1-1, with D maybe TRBD1 (5 bases). Germline CDR1 is SGHAT and CDR2 is FQNNGV. V was pared by 11 bases and J by 4 bases, with 17 bases between. The CDR3 has 13 residues. CDR3: CASNLGASTEAFF. The CDR3 bases are TGTGCCTCCAATCTTGGGGCTAGCACTGAAGCTTTCTTT. The variable domain in full, with the rest retrieved from reference TRBV11-2 and TRBJ1-1, is EAGVAQSPRYKIIEKRQSVAFWCNPISGHATLYWYQQILGQGPKLLIQFQNNGVVDDSQLPKDRFSAERLKGVDSTLKIQPAKLEDSAVYLCASNLGASTEAFFGQGTRLTVV.

This chain links TRBV21-1 with TRBJ2-5; the table's D call TRBD2 went unverified against the DNA. TRBV21-1 is a pseudogene locus. The CDR3 loop spans 17 amino acids. CDR3 in DNA: TGTGCCAGCAGCAAAAAGGGGGGTGAGAGCGGGAGGGAGACCCAGTACTTC. Its translation: CASSKKGGESGRETQYF.

The chain has TRBV7-9 and TRBJ2-7; D gene uncertain. Germline CDR1 and CDR2: SEHNR and FQNEAQ (reference sequence). The CDR3 contains 13 residues. The germline V and J ends were trimmed by 2 bases and 5 bases, with 10 bases remaining between them. The CDR3 spells CASSLSLLNEQYF. The DNA for the CDR3 is TGTGCCAGCAGCTTATCGTTACTAAACGAGCAGTACTTC.

The CDR3 DNA reads as TGCAGCGTAGACACAGGGATTTTCAATGGCTACACCTTC. This gives the protein CSVDTGIFNGYTF. The J gene is TRBJ1-2, the V gene TRBV29-1; a possible D gene is TRBD1 (6 bases). Trimming left V 6 bases short and J 6 bases short, with 17 bases between. The CDR3 covers 13 residues. CDR1 is SQVTM, CDR2 ANQGSEA, per germline.

J is TRBJ1-4 and V is TRBV3-1 (or the pseudogene TRBV3-2); 11 bases are a match to TRBD1. Germline CDR1 is LGHDT and CDR2 is YNNKEL (reference sequence). The CDR3 runs to 16 residues. V gave up 3 bases and J gave up 8 bases; unmatched junction bases: 8. The CDR3: CASSQERTGGREKLFF. Written as DNA, the CDR3 is TGTGCCAGCAGCCAGGAGAGGACAGGGGGCCGGGAAAAACTGTTTTTT.

V and J are TRBV9 and TRBJ2-1; D is unclear. This CDR3 has 13 residues. Germline lookup yields CDR1 SGDLS and CDR2 YYNGEE. The V end was cut by 0 bases, the J end by 9 bases, with 10 bases between. Written as DNA, the CDR3 is TGTGCCAGCAGCGTAGGGGCCGGCACTGAGCAGTTCTTC. As protein: CASSVGAGTEQFF.